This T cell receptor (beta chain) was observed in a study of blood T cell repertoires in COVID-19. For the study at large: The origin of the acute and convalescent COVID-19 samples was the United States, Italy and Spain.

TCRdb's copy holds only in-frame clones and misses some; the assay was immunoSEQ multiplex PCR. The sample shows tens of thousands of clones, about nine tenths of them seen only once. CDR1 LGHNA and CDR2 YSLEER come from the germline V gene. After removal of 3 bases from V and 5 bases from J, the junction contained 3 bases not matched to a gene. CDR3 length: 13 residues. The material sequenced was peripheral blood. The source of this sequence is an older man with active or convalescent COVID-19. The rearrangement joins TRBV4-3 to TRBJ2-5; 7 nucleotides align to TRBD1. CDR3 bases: TGCGCCAGCAGCCAGGCGACAGGGGAGACCCAGTACTTC. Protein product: CASSQATGETQYF.